The rows below give T cell receptor beta chains drawn from one sample of a study of blood T cell repertoires in COVID-19. TCRdb's table, derived via immunoSEQ multiplex PCR, lists solely in-frame clones and lacks some. The sample records about 190,000 clones, 70% to 90% being singletons. The specimen was peripheral blood. All receptors come from a man aged 25-40 years with acute or convalescent COVID-19. Each CDR3 is given with its conserved first and last residue. A clone size is listed for some rows: how often the clone was seen (once, few, many), or a class if it is expanded.

clone size	J gene	CDR3 length	V gene	CDR3 protein
.	TRBJ2-3	14	TRBV6-2/TRBV6-3	CASSWAGVPDTQYF
.	TRBJ1-2	16	TRBV12-5	CASGLPIDREAEGYTF
few	TRBJ1-1	15	TRBV7-6	CASSLNRDSNTEAFF
.	TRBJ2-7	15	TRBV7-8	CASSYAGQVSYEQYF
.	TRBJ1-2	16	TRBV3-1/TRBV3-2	CASSQDVTGAPYGYTF
.	TRBJ1-5	14	TRBV6-5	CASSYLGRNQPQHF
.	TRBJ1-5	13	TRBV6-5	CASSLNRVQPQHF
once	TRBJ1-2	12	TRBV29-1	CSVEVRGRGYTF
.	TRBJ2-3	17	TRBV28	CASSSPGGAGDADTQYF
.	TRBJ1-3	13	TRBV19	CASIPSSGNTIYF
.	TRBJ2-5	14	TRBV19	CASRDSGQQETQYF
.	TRBJ2-7	15	TRBV4-1	CASSQDSGGPGEQYF
.	TRBJ2-5	15	TRBV5-1	CASSFGTDNLQTQYF
.	TRBJ2-6	17	TRBV4-2	CASSQAMPGSGANVLTF
once	TRBJ2-5	15	TRBV7-7	CASSFPPSGFETQYF
.	TRBJ2-6	17	TRBV27	CASSLGKRGIGANVLTF
.	TRBJ2-2	15	TRBV9	CASSVWDTNTGELFF
once	TRBJ2-1	15	TRBV5-6	CASSLFSGTYNEQFF
.	TRBJ1-4	15	TRBV9	CASSETASTNEKLFF
.	TRBJ2-7	15	TRBV7-6	CASSGGDGGIYEQYF
.	TRBJ2-5	14	TRBV11-2	CASSLDAGEETQYF
.	TRBJ2-2	15	TRBV6-5	CASSSPGKNTGELFF
.	TRBJ1-4	11	TRBV3-1/TRBV3-2	CASSQLEKLFF
.	TRBJ1-4	14	TRBV30	CAWAPGSWAEKLFF
.	TRBJ2-3	15	TRBV27	CASSSGLSSTDTQYF
.	TRBJ2-7	14	TRBV7-9	CASRKLADSYEQYF
.	TRBJ1-1	14	TRBV5-8	CASQITGVGTEAFF
once	TRBJ2-5	12	TRBV29-1	CSVERDRQTQYF
.	TRBJ2-6	18	TRBV5-8	CASSLGPGVPSGANVLTF
.	TRBJ2-7	14	TRBV7-3	CASSFDGGAYEQYF
.	TRBJ2-7	13	TRBV27	CASGAGRPYEQYF
.	TRBJ2-5	14	TRBV10-1	CASASGAAQETQYF
.	TRBJ1-2	16	TRBV5-1	CASSPGTGRVGYGYTF
.	TRBJ1-4	14	TRBV7-9	CASSEDRVHGKLFF